The 10 T cell receptor beta chains below come from one sample, sequenced in a study of T and B cells in COVID-19 patients. BIOMED2 TRB-A/B primer pools were used in multiplex TRB PCR. TCRdb reprocessed the multiplex PCR reads via MiXCR and lists one record per CDR3 protein. The profile covers 20,000 to 25,000 distinct CDR3 sequences, with over 25% appearing a single time and roughly 2.1% taken by the ten largest. Blood genomic DNA input for TRB amplification was about 240-550 ng. Sequencing was performed on blood. Source of these receptors: a human donor who had recovered from COVID-19.

In this sample, this clonotype is medium-sized. The J gene is TRBJ2-1, the V gene TRBV30; D is ambiguous. Trimming stripped 0 bases from V and 7 bases from J, with 7 bases between. This CDR3 contains 12 residues. Germline assignment: CDR1 GTSNPN and CDR2 SVGIG (reference sequence). The CDR3 DNA follows: TGTGCCTGGAGTGTTGGGCAAAATGAGCAGTTCTTC. It specifies CAWSVGQNEQFF.

This clonotype was seen repeatedly, ten times or more. V is TRBV5-5 and J is TRBJ2-7, with TRBD1 matching 10 bases. Germline CDR1 and CDR2: SGHKS and YYEKEE (reference sequence). Losses at the gene ends were 5 bases for V and 4 bases for J; bases not matched to a gene: 6. This CDR3 is built from 14 residues. The CDR3 protein is CASSRGDRGYEQYF. CDR3 nucleotides: TGTGCCAGCAGTCGAGGGGACAGGGGATACGAGCAGTACTTC.

This sequence joins TRBV2 and TRBJ2-7; D remains ambiguous. CDR3 size: 13 residues. Germline V gives CDR1 SNHLY, CDR2 FYNNEI. Deletions cut 6 bases from V and 7 bases from J, with 16 bases between. This chain's CDR3 is CASSPPRVWEQYF. In DNA form, the CDR3 reads TGTGCCAGCAGCCCCCCCCGGGTGTGGGAGCAGTACTTC. The full variable domain, its missing parts supplied by reference TRBV2 and TRBJ2-7, is EPEVTQTPSHQVTQMGQEVILRCVPISNHLYFYWYRQILGQKVEFLVSFYNNEISEKSEIFDDQFSVERPDGSNFTLKIRSTKLEDSAMYFCASSPPRVWEQYFGPGTRLTVT.

This chain uses TRBV11-3 with TRBJ2-5, with D possibly being TRBD2 (5 bases). Trimming removed 8 bases at V and 3 bases at J, with 13 bases between. The CDR3 contains 13 residues. CDR1 and CDR2 from the germline V gene are SGHNT and YENEEA. CDR3 bases: TGTGCCAGCGGCAGCGGCCAGGAAGAGACCCAGTACTTC. As protein: CASGSGQEETQYF. Looking up the rest from reference TRBV11-3 and TRBJ2-5 gives the full variable domain: EAGVVQSPRYKIIEKKQPVAFWCNPISGHNTLYWYLQNLGQGPELLIRYENEEAVDDSQLPKDRFSAERLKGVDSTLKIQPAELGDSAVYLCASGSGQEETQYFGPGTRLLVL.

By sample share, this clonotype is medium-sized. The V gene is TRBV6-5, the J gene TRBJ2-7, with D tentatively TRBD1 (5 bases). The CDR3 is 15 residues long. Germline CDR1 is MNHEY and CDR2 is SVGAGI. V was clipped by 0 bases and J by 3 bases, with 12 bases between them. The CDR3 region has the DNA TGTGCCAGCAGTTACTCAGGGGTTACTCACTACGAGCAGTACTTC. This translates into CASSYSGVTHYEQYF.

This clonotype was seen more than once but under ten times. The chain uses TRBV5-1 and TRBJ2-2, with a weak D call TRBD1 (6 bases). Germline V gene data show CDR1 as SGHRS and CDR2 as YFSETQ. The CDR3 is made up of 14 amino acids. V lost 0 bases to trimming and J lost 5 bases, with 8 bases between them. The CDR3 protein is CASSLAGQTGELFF. In nucleotides, the CDR3 is TGCGCCAGCAGCTTGGCCGGACAGACCGGGGAGCTGTTTTTT. Variable domain in full (rest from reference TRBV5-1 and TRBJ2-2): KAGVTQTPRYLIKTRGQQVTLSCSPISGHRSVSWYQQTPGQGLQFLFEYFSETQRNKGNFPGRFSGRQFSNSRSEMNVSTLELGDSALYLCASSLAGQTGELFFGEGSRLTVL.

There are a few counts of this clonotype. The chain joins TRBV12-5 to TRBJ2-3, with D uncertain. The CDR3 runs to 12 residues. CDR1 and CDR2 (germline): LGHNT, FRNRAP. The germline V and J ends were trimmed by 7 bases and 4 bases, with 9 bases remaining between them. The CDR3, as DNA: TGTGCTAGTGCCCCTGAGGCAGATACGCAGTATTTT. As protein: CASAPEADTQYF. Filled out from reference TRBV12-5 and TRBJ2-3, the complete variable domain reads DARVTQTPRHKVTEMGQEVTMRCQPILGHNTVFWYRQTMMQGLELLAYFRNRAPLDDSGMPKDRFSAEMPDATLATLKIQPSEPRDSAVYFCASAPEADTQYFGPGTRLTVL.

By sample share, this clonotype is medium-sized. The chain employs TRBV29-1 and TRBJ2-5, with 12 positions matching TRBD2. Germline-derived CDR1 and CDR2 are SQVTM and ANQGSEA. V was pared by 7 bases and J by 5 bases, with 5 bases of the junction left unmatched. The CDR3 totals 13 residues. The DNA for the CDR3 is TGCAGCGCTAGCGGGGGGGAAATGGAGACCCAGTACTTC. Residues: CSASGGEMETQYF.

By sample fraction, this clonotype is medium-sized. This chain uses TRBV15 with TRBJ2-7; the D is unclear. V shed 3 bases and J shed 3 bases, with 3 bases lying between them. This CDR3 comprises 11 residues. The germline V gene has CDR1 LNHNV and CDR2 YYDKDF (reference sequence). For the CDR3, the DNA is TGTGCCACCAGCAGTAACTACGAGCAGTACTTC. It encodes CATSSNYEQYF.

This clonotype was found many times. The rearrangement joins TRBV6-5 to TRBJ1-5, with 7 bases that match TRBD1. Germline V gives CDR1 MNHEY, CDR2 SVGAGI. The CDR3 consists of 16 residues. V gave up 5 bases and J gave up 1 base; unmatched junction bases: 8. CDR3 nucleotides: TGTGCCAGCAGTCCGTGGACAGGCCAGAGCAATCAGCCCCAGCATTTT. This gives the protein CASSPWTGQSNQPQHF.